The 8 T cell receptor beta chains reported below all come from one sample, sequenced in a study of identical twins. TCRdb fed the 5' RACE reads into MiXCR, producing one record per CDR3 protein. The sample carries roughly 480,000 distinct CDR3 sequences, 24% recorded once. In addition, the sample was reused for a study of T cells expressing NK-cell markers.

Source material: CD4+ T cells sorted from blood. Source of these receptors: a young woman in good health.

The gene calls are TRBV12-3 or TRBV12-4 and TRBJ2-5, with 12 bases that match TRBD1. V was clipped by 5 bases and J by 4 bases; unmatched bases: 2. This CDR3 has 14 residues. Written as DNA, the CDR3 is TGTGCCAGCAGTAGGGACAGGGGGCGAGAGACCCAGTACTTC. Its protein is CASSRDRGRETQYF.

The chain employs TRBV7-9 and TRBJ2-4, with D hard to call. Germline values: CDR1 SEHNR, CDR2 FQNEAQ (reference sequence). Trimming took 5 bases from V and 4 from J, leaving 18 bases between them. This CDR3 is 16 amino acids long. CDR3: CASSRRTAARKNIQYF. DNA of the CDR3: TGTGCCAGCAGCCGGCGCACCGCGGCGCGTAAAAACATTCAGTACTTC.

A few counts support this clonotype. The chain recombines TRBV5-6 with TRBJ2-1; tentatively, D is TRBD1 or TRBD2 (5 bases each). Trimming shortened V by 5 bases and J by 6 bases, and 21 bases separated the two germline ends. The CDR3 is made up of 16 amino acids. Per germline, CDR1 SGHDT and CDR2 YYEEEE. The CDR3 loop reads CASRPRPGRGANEQFF. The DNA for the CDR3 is TGTGCCAGCAGACCTCGCCCGGGCCGAGGGGCCAATGAGCAGTTCTTC.

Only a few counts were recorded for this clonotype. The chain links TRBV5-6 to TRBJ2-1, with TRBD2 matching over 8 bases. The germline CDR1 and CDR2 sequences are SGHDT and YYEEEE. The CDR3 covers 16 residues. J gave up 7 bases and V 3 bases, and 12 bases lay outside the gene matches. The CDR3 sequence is CASSYPSGRDLNEQFF. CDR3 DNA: TGTGCCAGCAGCTACCCCAGCGGGAGAGATCTGAATGAGCAGTTCTTC.

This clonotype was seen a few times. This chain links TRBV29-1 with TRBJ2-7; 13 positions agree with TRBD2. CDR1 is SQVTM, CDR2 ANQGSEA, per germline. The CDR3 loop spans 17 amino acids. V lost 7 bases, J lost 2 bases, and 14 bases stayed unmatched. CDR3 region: CSAAGLAGEIIPYEQYF. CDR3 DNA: TGCAGCGCTGCCGGACTAGCGGGAGAGATAATCCCCTACGAGCAGTACTTC.

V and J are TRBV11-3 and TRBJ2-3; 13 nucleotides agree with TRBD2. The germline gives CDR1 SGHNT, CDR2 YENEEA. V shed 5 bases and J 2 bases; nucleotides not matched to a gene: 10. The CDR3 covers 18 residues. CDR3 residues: CASSQGTSGKTYTDTQYF. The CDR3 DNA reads TGTGCCAGCAGCCAAGGGACTAGCGGGAAAACGTACACAGATACGCAGTATTTT.

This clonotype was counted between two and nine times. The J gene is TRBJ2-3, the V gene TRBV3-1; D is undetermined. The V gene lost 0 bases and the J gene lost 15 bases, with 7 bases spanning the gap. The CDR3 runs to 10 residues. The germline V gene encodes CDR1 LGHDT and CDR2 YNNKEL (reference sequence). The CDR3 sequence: CASSQDRQYF. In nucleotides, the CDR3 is TGTGCCAGCAGCCAAGATCGGCAATATTTT.

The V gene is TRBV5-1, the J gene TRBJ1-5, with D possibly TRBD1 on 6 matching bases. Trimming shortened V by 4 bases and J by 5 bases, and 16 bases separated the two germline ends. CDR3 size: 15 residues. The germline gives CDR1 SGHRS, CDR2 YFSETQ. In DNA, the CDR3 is TGCGCCAGCAGCCCGGCGGGGGCTTCGGATCAGCCCCAGCATTTT. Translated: CASSPAGASDQPQHF.